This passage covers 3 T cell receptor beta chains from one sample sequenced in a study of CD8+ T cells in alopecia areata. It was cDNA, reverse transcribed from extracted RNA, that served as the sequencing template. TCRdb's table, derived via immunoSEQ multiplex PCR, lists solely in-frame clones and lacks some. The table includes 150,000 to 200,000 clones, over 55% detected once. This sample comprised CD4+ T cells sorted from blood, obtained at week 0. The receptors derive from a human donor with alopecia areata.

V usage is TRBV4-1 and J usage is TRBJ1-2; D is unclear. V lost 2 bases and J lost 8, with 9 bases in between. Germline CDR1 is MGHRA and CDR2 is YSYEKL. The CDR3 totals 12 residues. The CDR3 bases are TGCGCCAGCAGCCAAAGTCGCTTAGGCTACACCTTC. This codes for CASSQSRLGYTF.

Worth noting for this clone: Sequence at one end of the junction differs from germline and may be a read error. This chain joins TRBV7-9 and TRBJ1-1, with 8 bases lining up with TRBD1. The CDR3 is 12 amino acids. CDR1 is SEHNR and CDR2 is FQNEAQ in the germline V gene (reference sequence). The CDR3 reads CANSPQDRETFF. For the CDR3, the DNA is TGTGCCAACAGCCCACAGGACAGGGAGACTTTCTTT.

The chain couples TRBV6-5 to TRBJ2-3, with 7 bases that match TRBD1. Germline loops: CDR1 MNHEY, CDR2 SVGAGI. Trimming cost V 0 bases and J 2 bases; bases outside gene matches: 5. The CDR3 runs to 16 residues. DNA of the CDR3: TGTGCCAGCAGTTACTCGACAGGGTGGTTCACAGATACGCAGTATTTT. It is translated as CASSYSTGWFTDTQYF.